This T cell receptor (beta chain) was captured by sequencing in a study of identical twins. General observations from the study: Beta out-of-frame sequences displayed a weaker excess of sharing between twins. The authors noted that invariant MAIT and iNKT cells could partly confound zero-insertion analyses. Instead of following the same donors, the conclusions were based on cross-sectional statistical analysis.

Note on this clonotype: Its antigen remains unknown.

The ends were cut back, 0 bases at V and 6 bases at J, with 22 bases in the middle. This CDR3 is 18 amino acids long. Germline V gene sequence: CDR1 MNHEY, CDR2 SMNVEV (reference sequence). TCRdb passed the 5' RACE reads through MiXCR, listing each CDR3 protein once. The sample contains 300,000 to 400,000 distinct CDR3 sequences, approximately 10% of which appear only once. No donor was unhealthy or non-Caucasian. Sequences were obtained from naive T cells sorted from blood. This receptor was taken from a woman in her fifties or sixties in good health. V is TRBV27 and J is TRBJ2-3; D is perhaps TRBD1 or TRBD2 (7 bases each). The CDR3 spells CASSLSGRGRFSGDTQYF. The CDR3 nucleotides read TGTGCCAGCAGTTTATCGGGGAGGGGGCGTTTTTCTGGGGATACGCAGTATTTT.